This T cell receptor (beta chain) was found in a study of blood T cell repertoires in COVID-19. At the level of the study: Specimens from acute and convalescent COVID-19 originated in the United States, Italy and Spain. The analysed material was cDNA or gDNA that came from T cells, B-cell-depleted T cells, or PBMCs.

CDR3 length equals 16 residues. In germline, CDR1 is PRHDT, CDR2 FYEKMQ (reference sequence). V lost 2 bases and J lost 4, with 15 bases in between. TCRdb keeps only in-frame clones here, not all; method: immunoSEQ multiplex PCR. Of some 240,000 clones listed, approximately 82% are singletons. The sequenced material came from peripheral blood. The chain combines TRBV13 with TRBJ2-1, with a possible D match to TRBD2 (7 bases). The TCR comes from a woman aged 35 to 49 who had recovered from COVID-19. This CDR3 reads CASSLYRGAGYNEQFF. CDR3 coding DNA: TGTGCCAGCAGCTTATACCGGGGGGCGGGATACAATGAGCAGTTCTTC.